This T cell receptor (beta chain) was documented in a study of blood T cell repertoires in COVID-19. Sequenced by immunoSEQ multiplex PCR; TCRdb stores in-frame clones only, minus some. This sample yields some 200,000 clones, of which around nine tenths are seen a single time; around an eighth belongs to the top ten. The Seattle site enrolled patients during active infection and followed them longitudinally. The specimen was peripheral blood. The TCR was taken from a woman in her seventies with COVID-19, enrolled during active disease.

CDR3 DNA: TGTGCCAGTCCGATACGTCGGGGGGGAACTGAAGCTTTCTTT. The encoded protein is CASPIRRGGTEAFF. The rearrangement uses TRBV27 and TRBJ1-1; D may be TRBD1 (5 bases). The CDR3 covers 14 residues. The ends were cut back, 9 bases at V and 5 bases at J, with 19 bases in the middle. Germline V CDR1 and CDR2: MNHEY, SMNVEV (reference sequence).